The 3 T cell receptor beta chains below all came from one sample that was sequenced in a study of blood T cell repertoires in COVID-19. Libraries were prepared by immunoSEQ multiplex PCR; TCRdb keeps only in-frame clonotypes and omits some of them. Found here are a few hundred thousand clones, around 80% of them singletons; the top ten hold roughly 3.4%. The specimen sequenced was peripheral blood. The receptors were gathered from a woman under 30 with acute or convalescent COVID-19.

The chain uses TRBV5-1 and TRBJ2-7; 12 bases line up with TRBD1. V shed 4 bases, J shed 5 bases, and the junction held 7 bases outside the gene matches. The CDR3 extends over 15 amino acids. Germline CDR1 is SGHRS and CDR2 is YFSETQ. CDR3 sequence (DNA): TGCGCCAGCAGCCGAGGGACAGGGGGCCTGGACGAGCAGTACTTC. Translated: CASSRGTGGLDEQYF. Supplemented by reference TRBV5-1 and TRBJ2-7, the full variable domain reads KAGVTQTPRYLIKTRGQQVTLSCSPISGHRSVSWYQQTPGQGLQFLFEYFSETQRNKGNFPGRFSGRQFSNSRSEMNVSTLELGDSALYLCASSRGTGGLDEQYFGPGTRLTVT.

V usage is TRBV6-6 and J usage is TRBJ2-1, with 11 bases matching TRBD2. Germline CDR1 is MNHNY and CDR2 is SVGAGI (reference sequence). The CDR3 runs 16 residues. The V and J ends lost 6 bases and 0 bases, in that order; junction bases with no gene match: 4. The CDR3: CASSVGLAGSYNEQFF. The DNA for the CDR3 is TGTGCCAGCAGCGTCGGACTAGCGGGCTCCTACAATGAGCAGTTCTTC.

The rearrangement uses TRBV27 and TRBJ2-2; D might be TRBD1 (5 bases). Trimming stripped 6 bases from V and 3 bases from J, with 20 bases between. The CDR3 spans 17 residues. Germline values: CDR1 MNHEY, CDR2 SMNVEV (reference sequence). The CDR3 nucleotides read TGTGCCAGCAGCCCTAGGGGCTGGGGAATATACACCGGGGAGCTGTTTTTT. Its protein is CASSPRGWGIYTGELFF.